The rows below give T cell receptor beta chains drawn from one sample of a study of blood T cells in healthy people across ages. TCRdb itself ran the 5' RACE reads through MiXCR, one entry per CDR3 protein. The table shows about 830,000 distinct CDR3 sequences, with about 62% occurring only once. The sequenced sample consisted of blood. The receptors originated from a man aged 30 to 45 in good health. The CDR3 runs from the conserved cysteine through the conserved F or W. Each record gives: J gene, V gene, D gene, clone size, CDR3 DNA, CDR3 protein. D genes are given only for firm matches. A row's size may be missing; if present it is once, few, many or a size class.

j_call: TRBJ2-6; v_call: TRBV12-3/TRBV12-4; d_call: NA; clone_size: few; cdr3_nt: TGTGCCAGCAGTTTTTGGACGCCTGGGGTTCTCGGGGCCAACGTCCTGACTTTC; cdr3_aa: CASSFWTPGVLGANVLTF
j_call: TRBJ2-1; v_call: TRBV7-2; d_call: TRBD2; clone_size: NA; cdr3_nt: TGTGCCAGCAGCTCCCAGATGACTAGCGGGGGGCCCTACAATGAGCAGTTCTTC; cdr3_aa: CASSSQMTSGGPYNEQFF
j_call: TRBJ2-5; v_call: TRBV24-1; d_call: NA; clone_size: NA; cdr3_nt: TGTGCCACCAAGGGGGAAGGGGAGACCCAGTACTTC; cdr3_aa: CATKGEGETQYF
j_call: TRBJ2-1; v_call: TRBV29-1; d_call: TRBD2; clone_size: NA; cdr3_nt: TGCAGCGTTGTAACACTAGCGGGGTACAATGAGCAGTTCTTC; cdr3_aa: CSVVTLAGYNEQFF
j_call: TRBJ1-2; v_call: TRBV24-1; d_call: NA; clone_size: NA; cdr3_nt: TGTGCCACCAGTGATTTCAGTGGAGGCGCCTATGGCTACACCTTC; cdr3_aa: CATSDFSGGAYGYTF
j_call: TRBJ1-2; v_call: TRBV12-3/TRBV12-4; d_call: NA; clone_size: NA; cdr3_nt: TGTGCCAGCAGTTTGTGGAGGGCCGGCTCCTGGGGCTACACCTTC; cdr3_aa: CASSLWRAGSWGYTF
j_call: TRBJ2-3; v_call: TRBV4-2; d_call: NA; clone_size: NA; cdr3_nt: TGTGCCAGCAGCCTGGCGGCACAGCAAAGCACAGATACGCAGTATTTT; cdr3_aa: CASSLAAQQSTDTQYF
j_call: TRBJ1-1; v_call: TRBV5-1; d_call: NA; clone_size: NA; cdr3_nt: TGCGCCAGCAGCGCAAACAGAGGAGAAGCTTTCTTT; cdr3_aa: CASSANRGEAFF
j_call: TRBJ2-7; v_call: TRBV7-3; d_call: NA; clone_size: NA; cdr3_nt: TGTGCCAGCAGCCCCCAGGGGGGAGCGGGGTTCAACGAGCAGTACTTC; cdr3_aa: CASSPQGGAGFNEQYF
j_call: TRBJ2-1; v_call: TRBV4-3; d_call: NA; clone_size: few; cdr3_nt: TGCGCCAGCAGCCCTACCCTCTATCGGGACAATGAGCAGTTCTTC; cdr3_aa: CASSPTLYRDNEQFF
j_call: TRBJ2-3; v_call: TRBV7-2; d_call: NA; clone_size: NA; cdr3_nt: TGTGCCAGCAGCTTACAGGGCTCCCGAGAAGATACGCAGTATTTT; cdr3_aa: CASSLQGSREDTQYF
j_call: TRBJ2-3; v_call: TRBV20-1; d_call: NA; clone_size: NA; cdr3_nt: TGCAGTGCTGGGTTTACGAATACGCAGTATTTT; cdr3_aa: CSAGFTNTQYF
j_call: TRBJ2-1; v_call: TRBV5-1; d_call: NA; clone_size: NA; cdr3_nt: TGCGCCAGAAACGGTAACAGGGCCTTTGAGCAGTTCTTC; cdr3_aa: CARNGNRAFEQFF
j_call: TRBJ1-1; v_call: TRBV25-1; d_call: TRBD1; clone_size: NA; cdr3_nt: TGTGCCAGCACCGACAGGGACACTGAAGCTTTCTTT; cdr3_aa: CASTDRDTEAFF
j_call: TRBJ2-7; v_call: TRBV10-3; d_call: TRBD2; clone_size: NA; cdr3_nt: TGTGCCATCCGGGAGGGGTCCAACGAGCAGTACTTC; cdr3_aa: CAIREGSNEQYF
j_call: TRBJ2-5; v_call: TRBV28; d_call: TRBD2; clone_size: NA; cdr3_nt: TGTGCCAGCAGTCCCCGAGCGGGGGGGCCTGAGGAGACCCAGTACTTC; cdr3_aa: CASSPRAGGPEETQYF
j_call: TRBJ2-2; v_call: TRBV7-2; d_call: NA; clone_size: NA; cdr3_nt: TGTGCCAGCAGCCCCTCTGGGGGTTTTTCCGGGGAGCTGTTTTTT; cdr3_aa: CASSPSGGFSGELFF
j_call: TRBJ1-1; v_call: TRBV30; d_call: TRBD1; clone_size: NA; cdr3_nt: TGTGCCTGGAGTGTAGAGGGACAGTACATGAACACTGAAGCTTTCTTT; cdr3_aa: CAWSVEGQYMNTEAFF
j_call: TRBJ2-6; v_call: TRBV9; d_call: NA; clone_size: NA; cdr3_nt: TGTGCCAGCAGAAGCGGGAACGTCCTGACTTTC; cdr3_aa: CASRSGNVLTF
j_call: TRBJ1-6; v_call: TRBV6-5; d_call: TRBD1; clone_size: NA; cdr3_nt: TGTGCCAGCAGTTACTCTAAACCGGGACAGGTTTTTACACCCCTCCACTTT; cdr3_aa: CASSYSKPGQVFTPLHF
j_call: TRBJ1-5; v_call: TRBV5-1; d_call: NA; clone_size: NA; cdr3_nt: TGCGCCAGCAGCTCGGGAGGTGCAGGGACGGATCAGCCCCAGCATTTT; cdr3_aa: CASSSGGAGTDQPQHF
j_call: TRBJ2-7; v_call: TRBV5-1; d_call: NA; clone_size: NA; cdr3_nt: TGCGCCAGCAGCTGGGAGAGGGCAGGGGTCTACGAGCAGTACTTC; cdr3_aa: CASSWERAGVYEQYF
j_call: TRBJ2-1; v_call: TRBV13; d_call: TRBD1; clone_size: NA; cdr3_nt: TGTGCCAGCAGCTGCGAGGACAGGGGGAACTACAATGAGCAGTTCTTC; cdr3_aa: CASSCEDRGNYNEQFF
j_call: TRBJ2-4; v_call: TRBV20-1; d_call: NA; clone_size: NA; cdr3_nt: TGCAGTGCTAGCGGAGCGGTGGAAAACATTCAGTACTTC; cdr3_aa: CSASGAVENIQYF
j_call: TRBJ2-7; v_call: TRBV28; d_call: NA; clone_size: NA; cdr3_nt: TGTGCCAGCGGCGGGGCAGGGGCGTCCTACGAGCAGTACTTC; cdr3_aa: CASGGAGASYEQYF
j_call: TRBJ2-1; v_call: TRBV6-2/TRBV6-3; d_call: NA; clone_size: NA; cdr3_nt: TGTGCCGGCTGCTTGGGGGGGGGCCCCGGGGACAATGAGCAGTTCTTC; cdr3_aa: CAGCLGGGPGDNEQFF
j_call: TRBJ2-7; v_call: TRBV21-1; d_call: NA; clone_size: few; cdr3_nt: TGTGCCAGCAGCAAAAGGGGACCCTACGAGCAGTACTTC; cdr3_aa: CASSKRGPYEQYF
j_call: TRBJ2-7; v_call: TRBV20-1; d_call: NA; clone_size: NA; cdr3_nt: TGCAGTGCTAGAGTCGGGGGCCTCACCTACGAGCAGTACTTC; cdr3_aa: CSARVGGLTYEQYF
j_call: TRBJ1-5; v_call: TRBV12-3/TRBV12-4; d_call: NA; clone_size: NA; cdr3_nt: TGTGCCAGCAGTTTAGGGTATGCACAGCCCCAGCATTTT; cdr3_aa: CASSLGYAQPQHF
j_call: TRBJ1-5; v_call: TRBV24-1; d_call: NA; clone_size: NA; cdr3_nt: TGTGCCACCAGTGATTTGCTCTCCCCTCAGCCCCAGCATTTT; cdr3_aa: CATSDLLSPQPQHF
j_call: TRBJ2-3; v_call: TRBV5-1; d_call: NA; clone_size: NA; cdr3_nt: TGCGCCAGCAGCTTGGTGACCTTCACAGATACGCAGTATTTT; cdr3_aa: CASSLVTFTDTQYF
j_call: TRBJ2-4; v_call: TRBV6-5; d_call: NA; clone_size: few; cdr3_nt: TGTGCCAGCAGTCTACCAGGGAACATTCAGTACTTC; cdr3_aa: CASSLPGNIQYF
j_call: TRBJ2-5; v_call: TRBV5-1; d_call: TRBD2; clone_size: NA; cdr3_nt: TGCGCCAGCAGCTTAGGACTAGCCGAGGCGGCGGCCCAGTACTTC; cdr3_aa: CASSLGLAEAAAQYF
j_call: TRBJ2-3; v_call: TRBV6-2/TRBV6-3; d_call: TRBD1; clone_size: NA; cdr3_nt: TGTGCCAGCAGTTACCAGGGGACAGGAACCATACACACAGATACGCAGTATTTT; cdr3_aa: CASSYQGTGTIHTDTQYF
j_call: TRBJ2-5; v_call: TRBV5-1; d_call: TRBD1; clone_size: once; cdr3_nt: TGCGCCAGCAGCTGGGACAGGTCCCAAGAGACCCAGTACTTC; cdr3_aa: CASSWDRSQETQYF
j_call: TRBJ1-6; v_call: TRBV20-1; d_call: NA; clone_size: NA; cdr3_nt: TGCAGTGCTAGGGACAGTAGACAAAGCTCCTATAATTCACCCCTCCACTTT; cdr3_aa: CSARDSRQSSYNSPLHF
j_call: TRBJ2-7; v_call: TRBV6-2/TRBV6-3; d_call: NA; clone_size: NA; cdr3_nt: TGTGCCAGCAGTGATACTAGTCGCGAGCAGTACTTC; cdr3_aa: CASSDTSREQYF
j_call: TRBJ1-2; v_call: TRBV6-5; d_call: TRBD1; clone_size: NA; cdr3_nt: TGTGCCAGCACCGGAGGAGGGGCAGGGGGAATAGATGGCTACACCTTC; cdr3_aa: CASTGGGAGGIDGYTF
j_call: TRBJ2-1; v_call: TRBV28; d_call: TRBD2; clone_size: NA; cdr3_nt: TGTGCCAGCACCCCCCTAGGGACTAGCGGGGGGAGTGAGCAGTTCTTC; cdr3_aa: CASTPLGTSGGSEQFF
j_call: TRBJ2-3; v_call: TRBV5-8; d_call: NA; clone_size: NA; cdr3_nt: TGTGCCAGCACCTCTTATGGGGGCCCTGAGGGCACAGATACGCAGTATTTT; cdr3_aa: CASTSYGGPEGTDTQYF
j_call: TRBJ2-3; v_call: TRBV5-1; d_call: NA; clone_size: NA; cdr3_nt: TGCGCCAGCAGCTCCTTAGCGGTGGGTCCAGATACGCAGTATTTT; cdr3_aa: CASSSLAVGPDTQYF
j_call: TRBJ2-3; v_call: TRBV9; d_call: NA; clone_size: NA; cdr3_nt: TGTGCCAGCAGCGTAGGCAGCCGCACAGATACGCAGTATTTT; cdr3_aa: CASSVGSRTDTQYF
j_call: TRBJ2-1; v_call: TRBV20-1; d_call: TRBD2; clone_size: NA; cdr3_nt: TGCAGTGCACTAGCGGGGACGATCTATGAGCAGTTCTTC; cdr3_aa: CSALAGTIYEQFF
j_call: TRBJ2-1; v_call: TRBV6-1; d_call: NA; clone_size: NA; cdr3_nt: TGTGCCGGCAGTCGGTATGGTGAGCAGTTCTTC; cdr3_aa: CAGSRYGEQFF
j_call: TRBJ2-3; v_call: TRBV5-6; d_call: TRBD2; clone_size: NA; cdr3_nt: TGTGCCAGCAGCGGTAGCGGGGGGAGCCCAGATACGCAGTATTTT; cdr3_aa: CASSGSGGSPDTQYF
j_call: TRBJ2-1; v_call: TRBV12-5; d_call: TRBD1; clone_size: few; cdr3_nt: TGTGCTAGTGGTTTTCCCGGGACAGGGTTAAATGAGCAGTTCTTC; cdr3_aa: CASGFPGTGLNEQFF
j_call: TRBJ1-2; v_call: TRBV18; d_call: NA; clone_size: NA; cdr3_nt: TGTGCCAGCTCACCAGACAGGCAGGGTGGCTACACCTTC; cdr3_aa: CASSPDRQGGYTF
j_call: TRBJ2-5; v_call: TRBV5-1; d_call: NA; clone_size: NA; cdr3_nt: TGCGCCAGCAGCTCGAGCGGACACACTCAAGAGACCCAGTACTTC; cdr3_aa: CASSSSGHTQETQYF
j_call: TRBJ2-7; v_call: TRBV11-2; d_call: TRBD2; clone_size: NA; cdr3_nt: TGTGCCAGCAGCTTAGGGATTAGCGGGACCGAGCAGTACTTC; cdr3_aa: CASSLGISGTEQYF
j_call: TRBJ2-7; v_call: TRBV7-2; d_call: TRBD2; clone_size: NA; cdr3_nt: TGTGCCAGCAGCGAAGCGGGAGGGCCCTACGAGCAGTACTTC; cdr3_aa: CASSEAGGPYEQYF
j_call: TRBJ2-7; v_call: TRBV20-1; d_call: NA; clone_size: NA; cdr3_nt: TGCAGTGCTAGAGGGATAGCCTACGGGCAGTACTTC; cdr3_aa: CSARGIAYGQYF
j_call: TRBJ2-7; v_call: TRBV20-1; d_call: TRBD1; clone_size: few; cdr3_nt: TGCAGTGCTAGACGGGACAGTACCTACGAGCAGTACTTC; cdr3_aa: CSARRDSTYEQYF
j_call: TRBJ2-7; v_call: TRBV7-2; d_call: TRBD1; clone_size: NA; cdr3_nt: TGTGCCAGCACCCTTTCGGGACAGGGGAACGAGCAGTACTTC; cdr3_aa: CASTLSGQGNEQYF
j_call: TRBJ1-2; v_call: TRBV20-1; d_call: TRBD1; clone_size: NA; cdr3_nt: TGCAGTGCTAGCACAGGGGGGGTTTATGGCTACACCTTC; cdr3_aa: CSASTGGVYGYTF